This T cell receptor beta chain was obtained from a study of lymphopenia after photon versus proton radiotherapy (dated by TCRdb to the late 2010s). With respect to the entire study: The immunological effects of photon versus proton radiation therapy were compared in patients with gastrointestinal tumors who developed high-grade lymphopenia. The cohort included some 20 patients with gastrointestinal tumors who developed lymphopenia after receiving either photon or proton therapy. The goal of the study was to characterize the differences between the two radiation modalities in how they affect the immune system.

The study at large found these results: The survival association was examined only in patients who died, and the authors described better survival with proton therapy as a possibility, not as a demonstrated result. Across the cohort, an inverse correlation was found between a larger post-nadir drop in TCR diversity and overall survival time among patients who died. During treatment, patients who received proton therapy stayed relatively stable, whereas patients who received photon therapy lost naive T cells and TCR diversity and gained effector/memory populations. Once the lymphocyte count had reached its nadir, the repertoires of photon-treated patients showed oligoclonal expansion, particularly of CD8+ Temra cells, and this expansion drove the decline in diversity.

The library came from the immunoSEQ multiplex PCR assay. T cell repertoires were profiled with deep sequencing of rearranged TCR beta loci together with multiparametric flow cytometry. TCRdb limited this immuneACCESS table to in-frame rearrangements with V and J called. A share of clones is missing; checked studies link under half to unresolved V genes, and the rest is unexplained. This sample lists about 2,100 clones; 70% to 80% were detected once. The top ten clonotypes cover 35% to 50% of the sample. A note on this clone: Its binding antigen is unknown. Base qualities are not at hand, and no much larger clone is one base apart.

CDR3 length: 17 amino acids, cysteine to phenylalanine. Only CDR3 DNA remains: 51 bases, in frame from the first base. Deletion took 7 bases off V and 16 bases off J, with a span of 33 bases between the germline ends. CDR1 and CDR2 are drawn from the germline V gene: SGHRS, YFSETQ. Recombination linked TRBV5-1 to TRBJ2-6, with the D gene call left open. The clonotype comes from a man aged 80 or over with cholangiocarcinoma. The sample in question was peripheral blood, obtained from a patient treated with photon-based radiotherapy. The DNA is as follows: TGCGCCAGCCTGTGCGAATCGGTTCCAAAGTCGGGCCAACGTCTGACTTTC. It specifies CASLCESVPKSGQRLTF.